This T cell receptor beta chain originates from a study of cytomegalovirus exposure and HLA in healthy donors. As for the study in general: Some 85 million unique TCRs from HLA-typed donors were held in an early data release. Whole-study results and caveats: The availability of immune exposure information extended only to CMV serostatus. Most subjects' HLA-A and HLA-B alleles were reportedly predicted from TCR beta sequences.

CDR3 length: 14 amino acids. Trimming pared 7 bases from V and 7 bases from J, leaving 19 bases between. In germline, CDR1 is MNHEY, CDR2 SVGAGI. With regard to this clone: Its specificity is unknown.

PCR amplification relied on 60 Vbeta primers (plus 13 Jbeta primers). TCRdb's table, derived via immunoSEQ multiplex PCR, lists solely in-frame clones and lacks some. The listing contains 65,000 to 90,000 clones. The source of this sequence is a female donor in good health and CMV-seropositive. What was sequenced was PBMCs. The chain carries TRBV6-5 and TRBJ1-1; D is perhaps TRBD1 (6 bases). This chain's CDR3 is CASKEQGRGVEAFF. The DNA for the CDR3 is TGTGCCAGCAAGGAACAGGGAAGGGGTGTTGAAGCTTTCTTT.